This TCR beta chain came from a study of blood T cell repertoires in COVID-19. Overall study context: Both acute and convalescent COVID-19 samples were obtained from the United States, Italy and Spain. Sources were T cells, B-cell-depleted T cells, or PBMCs; the material itself was cDNA or gDNA.

In the study's own analysis: Amplifying reference gene primers gave estimates of nucleated cell counts. Some clones are missing from TCRdb's copy, which holds only in-frame ones; the method was immunoSEQ multiplex PCR. The DNA was the basis for D and trimming; V, J and clone size are from that table. The table lists under 100,000 clones, approximately 90% of them singletons, with roughly 4.4% in the top ten. CDR1 is LGHNT, CDR2 FRNRAP, per germline. This CDR3 comprises 17 residues. V was clipped by 2 bases and J by 0 bases, with 14 bases between them. V usage is TRBV12-5 and J usage is TRBJ2-4; no definite D call. Input material: peripheral blood. This clonotype was obtained from a man in his fifties with active COVID-19. CDR3 in amino acids: CASGLTPGTPAKNIQYF. As DNA, the CDR3 is TGTGCTAGTGGTTTGACACCAGGAACCCCAGCCAAAAACATTCAGTACTTC.